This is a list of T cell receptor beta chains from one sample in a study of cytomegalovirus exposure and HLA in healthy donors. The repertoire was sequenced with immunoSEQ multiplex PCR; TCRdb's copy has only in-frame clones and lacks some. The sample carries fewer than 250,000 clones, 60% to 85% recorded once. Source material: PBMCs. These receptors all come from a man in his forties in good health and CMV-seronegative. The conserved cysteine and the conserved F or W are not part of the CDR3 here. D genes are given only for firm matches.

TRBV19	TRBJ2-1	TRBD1	ASSSTGGNEQF
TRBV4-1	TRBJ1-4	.	ASSQARGEKLF
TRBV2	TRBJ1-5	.	ASQTGNQHQH
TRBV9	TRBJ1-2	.	ASSVEVDSTYGYT
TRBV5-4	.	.	ASSFTGSYEQY
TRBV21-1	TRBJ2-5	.	ASSNSRLAGRETQY
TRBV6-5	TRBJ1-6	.	ASSPGEGRRRI
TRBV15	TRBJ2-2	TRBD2	ATSRDWAGGTGELF
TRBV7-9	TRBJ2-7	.	ASSLEQGRDEQY
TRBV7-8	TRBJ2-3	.	ASSPGGTDTQY
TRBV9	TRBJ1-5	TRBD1	ASSVWDSPNQPQH
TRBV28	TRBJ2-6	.	ASSFLASGANVLT
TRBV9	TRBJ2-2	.	ASSVAGTGELF